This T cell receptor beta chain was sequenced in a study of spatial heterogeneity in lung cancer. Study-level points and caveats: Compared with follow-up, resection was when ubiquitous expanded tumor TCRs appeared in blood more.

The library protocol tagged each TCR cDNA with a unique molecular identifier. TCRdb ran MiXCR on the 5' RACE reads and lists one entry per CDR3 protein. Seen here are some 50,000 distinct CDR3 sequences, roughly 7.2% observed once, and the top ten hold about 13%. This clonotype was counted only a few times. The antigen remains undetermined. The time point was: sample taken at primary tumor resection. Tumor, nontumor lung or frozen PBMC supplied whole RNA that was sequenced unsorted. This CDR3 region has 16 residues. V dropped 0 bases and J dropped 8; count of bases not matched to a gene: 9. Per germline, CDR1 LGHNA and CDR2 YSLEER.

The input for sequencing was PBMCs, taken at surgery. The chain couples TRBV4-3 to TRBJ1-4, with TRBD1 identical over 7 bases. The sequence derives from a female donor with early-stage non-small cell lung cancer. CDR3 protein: CASSQEYRGIGEKLFF. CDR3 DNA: TGCGCCAGCAGCCAAGAGTACAGGGGAATCGGGGAAAAACTGTTTTTT.